This T cell receptor beta chain was sequenced for a study of T-cell reconstitution after alpha-beta-depleted transplantation in children. Study conclusions and caveats: One year after transplant, T-cell counts and diversity came mostly from newly produced T cells. It was reported that alpha-beta T cells came from several hundred expanded graft clones (about two months after transplant).

TCRbeta library construction was performed incorporating unique molecular identifiers. TCRdb reanalysed the PCR reads using MiXCR and keeps one entry per CDR3 protein. The profile covers roughly 220,000 distinct CDR3 sequences, with roughly 8.1% appearing a single time and approximately 40% taken by the ten largest. Germline loops: CDR1 SEHNR, CDR2 FQNEAQ (reference sequence). V trimming: 5 bases; J trimming: 10 bases; junction bases outside the gene matches: 8. CDR3 length: 14 residues. This clonotype was seen at least ten times. Its target is not known. The sequence came from a male patient aged 2-9 years who had a stem cell transplant for acute myeloid leukemia, so the T cells may come from the graft donor. V gene TRBV7-9 combines with J gene TRBJ2-4, with TRBD1 matching 10 bases. This material consisted of PBMCs, mostly from graft donor cells, taken 360 days after TCRalphabeta/CD19-depleted stem cell transplant. The chain's CDR3 is CASSVIGQGGIQYF. The CDR3, as DNA: TGTGCCAGCAGCGTGATTGGACAGGGGGGTATTCAGTACTTC.